The 29 T cell receptor beta chains listed next were all sequenced from one sample in a study of a mutant IDH1 vaccine in newly diagnosed glioma. The method was immunoSEQ multiplex PCR; TCRdb's version includes in-frame clones alone and lacks a portion of them. The sample records 75,000 to 95,000 clones, approximately 89% being singletons. The sample's time point: week 47, end of study. Vaccination used 300 ug of mutant IDH1 20-mer peptide per dose, with topical imiquimod. Antigens of these TCRs are unknown. The source was PBMCs, collected from a glioma patient whose treatment included an IDH1 peptide vaccine. These receptor sequences come from a woman aged 50 to 60 with glioma.

The V call is TRBV10-3, the J call TRBJ1-2, with a possible D match to TRBD1 (6 bases). CDR3 length equals 13 residues. CDR1 and CDR2 (germline): ENHRY, SYGVKD. Trimming took 2 bases from V and 7 from J, leaving 11 bases between them. The CDR3 here is CAISEEAGVGYTF. CDR3 sequence (DNA): TGTGCCATCAGTGAGGAGGCAGGGGTTGGCTACACCTTC.

This rearrangement joins TRBV29-1 to TRBJ2-1, with 9 nucleotides matching TRBD2. The CDR3 consists of 15 residues. Per germline, CDR1 SQVTM and CDR2 ANQGSEA. V lost 7 bases to trimming and J lost 4 bases; unmatched junction nucleotides: 11. In DNA, the CDR3 is TGCAGCGCCTTTCAAGCGGGAGGTTCTTACAATGAGCAGTTCTTC. This gives the protein CSAFQAGGSYNEQFF.

The V call is TRBV19, the J call TRBJ1-1; D perhaps matches TRBD1 (5 bases). CDR1 is LNHDA, CDR2 SQIVND, per germline (reference sequence). Trimming left V 3 bases short and J 1 base short, with 6 bases between. This CDR3 contains 13 residues. CDR3 protein: CASSIGQNTEAFF. The CDR3, as DNA: TGTGCCAGTAGTATTGGACAGAACACTGAAGCTTTCTTT. The variable domain in full, with the rest retrieved from reference TRBV19 and TRBJ1-1, is DGGITQSPKYLFRKEGQNVTLSCEQNLNHDAMYWYRQDPGQGLRLIYYSQIVNDFQKGDIAEGYSVSREKKESFPLTVTSAQKNPTAFYLCASSIGQNTEAFFGQGTRLTVV.

V gene TRBV9 combines with J gene TRBJ1-1; D unresolved. The CDR3 consists of 15 residues. V lost 0 bases, J lost 5 bases, and 14 bases lay in between. The V gene's germline CDR1 is SGDLS and CDR2 YYNGEE. The CDR3 DNA reads TGTGCCAGCAGCGTAGGCGATCTCACCGGGACTGAAGCTTTCTTT. Amino acid sequence: CASSVGDLTGTEAFF.

This clone occurred a few times. This sequence joins TRBV5-1 and TRBJ2-7; 9 nucleotides line up with TRBD1. This CDR3 region has 14 residues. Germline CDR1 is SGHRS and CDR2 is YFSETQ. The J segment lost 6 bases and the V segment lost 3 bases, leaving 7 bases of the junction unmatched. CDR3 protein: CASSWGQGPSEQYF. The CDR3, as DNA: TGCGCCAGCAGCTGGGGACAGGGTCCTTCCGAGCAGTACTTC.

This clone was detected a few times. The gene calls are TRBV30 and TRBJ1-5; D is uncertain. Germline-derived CDR1 and CDR2 are GTSNPN and SVGIG (reference sequence). CDR3 size: 15 residues. With 0 bases removed from V and 4 bases from J, the gap between germline ends came to 13 bases. This chain's CDR3 is CAWSVGNTLNQPQHF. CDR3 in DNA: TGTGCCTGGAGTGTAGGAAACACACTAAATCAGCCCCAGCATTTT.

The chain couples TRBV30 to TRBJ2-3, with TRBD2 identical over 15 bases. Germline assignment: CDR1 GTSNPN and CDR2 SVGIG (reference sequence). This CDR3 has 16 amino acids. Trimming at V came to 3 bases and at J to 7 bases, leaving 8 bases not matched to a gene. The CDR3 protein is CAWRGLGLAGGHTQYF. Written as DNA, the CDR3 is TGTGCCTGGAGGGGTTTGGGACTAGCGGGGGGCCATACGCAGTATTTT. Together with reference TRBV30 and TRBJ2-3, the CDR3 gives the full variable domain: SQTIHQWPATLVQPVGSPLSLECTVEGTSNPNLYWYRQAAGRGLQLLFYSVGIGQISSEVPQNLSASRPQDRQFILSSKKLLLSDSGFYLCAWRGLGLAGGHTQYFGPGTRLTVL.

The chain couples TRBV10-3 to TRBJ1-3; TRBD1 agrees at 7 bases. Germline V gene lookup returns CDR1 ENHRY and CDR2 SYGVKD. The ends lost 0 bases at V and 4 bases at J; junction bases unmatched: 0. The CDR3 loop spans 14 amino acids. The CDR3 DNA sequence: TGTGCCATCAGTGAGTCGACAGGGGGAAACACCATATATTTT. As protein: CAISESTGGNTIYF.

The chain joins TRBV11-2 to TRBJ2-7, with 7 nucleotides matching TRBD2. Per the germline V gene, CDR1 is SGHAT and CDR2 is FQNNGV. After removal of 2 bases from V and 2 bases from J, the junction contained 3 bases not matched to a gene. This CDR3 contains 14 residues. DNA for the CDR3: TGTGCCAGCAGCTTATCTAGCGGCGCCTACGAGCAGTACTTC. Protein sequence: CASSLSSGAYEQYF.

The chain uses TRBV7-9 and TRBJ1-4; D gene ambiguous. The CDR3 is 16 amino acids. Germline-derived CDR1 and CDR2 are SEHNR and FQNEAQ (reference sequence). Trimming stripped 1 base from V and 3 bases from J, with 12 bases between. CDR3 sequence (DNA): TGTGCCAGCAGCTTAGTGGTAGGGCCGTCTAATGAAAAACTGTTTTTT. Translation gives CASSLVVGPSNEKLFF.

This chain uses TRBV9 with TRBJ2-6, with D tentatively TRBD1 (5 bases). Germline V gene lookup returns CDR1 SGDLS and CDR2 YYNGEE. The CDR3 consists of 15 residues. Trimming removed 4 bases at V and 3 bases at J, with 11 bases between. Written as DNA, the CDR3 is TGTGCCAGCAGCACCCAGGGTGGTGGGGCCAACGTCCTGACTTTC. Protein product: CASSTQGGGANVLTF.

This sequence joins TRBV19 and TRBJ2-3; 14 positions agree with TRBD2. CDR1 is LNHDA, CDR2 SQIVND, per germline (reference sequence). This CDR3 has 16 amino acids. The V and J ends lost 6 bases and 4 bases, in that order; junction bases with no gene match: 6. CDR3 nucleotides: TGTGCCAGTAGGACTAGCGGGAGGGCCGGTTCAGATACGCAGTATTTT. Residues: CASRTSGRAGSDTQYF.

This clone was detected only a few times. The rearrangement links TRBV28 to TRBJ1-2; D is ambiguous. V shed 3 bases and J shed 0 bases, with 5 bases lying between them. The CDR3 has 13 residues. Germline V gives CDR1 MDHEN, CDR2 SYDVKM. CDR3 sequence: CASSFGANYGYTF. The CDR3 coding sequence is TGTGCCAGCAGTTTCGGAGCTAACTATGGCTACACCTTC.

J is TRBJ2-2 and V is TRBV2, with 8 positions matching TRBD2. Germline assignment: CDR1 SNHLY and CDR2 FYNNEI. Losses at the gene ends were 6 bases for V and 5 bases for J; bases not matched to a gene: 11. CDR3 size: 16 residues. The CDR3 DNA reads as TGTGCCAGCAGCCTAATCGGGGGGGCCGAGACCGGGGAGCTGTTTTTT. This codes for CASSLIGGAETGELFF.

The table lists this clone with a few counts. The chain couples TRBV5-4 to TRBJ2-2, with 13 bases identical to TRBD2. This CDR3 comprises 15 residues. J gave up 5 bases and V 3 bases, and 1 base lay outside the gene matches. Germline-derived CDR1 and CDR2 are SGHNT and YYREEE (reference sequence). The CDR3 reads CASSWGLAGTGELFF. For the CDR3, the DNA is TGTGCCAGCAGCTGGGGACTAGCGGGAACCGGGGAGCTGTTTTTT.

The J gene is TRBJ2-5, the V gene TRBV28; the D gene is possibly TRBD2 (6 bases). The last part of the DNA fits TRBJ2-7 better; the J call may be wrong. CDR1 is MDHEN and CDR2 is SYDVKM in the germline V gene. CDR3 size: 16 residues. The DNA of the CDR3 is TGTGCCACTTCGGGCCTGGATCGGGGGAGTTGGTACGAGCAGTACTTC. It encodes CATSGLDRGSWYEQYF.

The CDR3 sequence: CASSVGGKETQYF. As DNA, the CDR3 is TGTGCCAGCAGCGTTGGGGGGAAAGAGACCCAGTACTTC. The chain recombines TRBV9 with TRBJ2-5; D may be TRBD2 (6 bases). This CDR3 comprises 13 residues. Germline V gives CDR1 SGDLS, CDR2 YYNGEE. V was trimmed by 2 bases and J by 3 bases, leaving 8 bases between them.

The V and J genes are TRBV6-6 and TRBJ1-5, with D possibly matching TRBD1 (6 bases). There are 14 residues in the CDR3. V was trimmed by 6 bases and J by 6 bases, leaving 15 bases between them. Germline loops: CDR1 MNHNY, CDR2 SVGAGI (reference sequence). The CDR3 DNA follows: TGTGCCAGCAGCCTACAGGGCCCCAGTCAGCCCCAGCATTTT. Protein product: CASSLQGPSQPQHF.

The V gene is TRBV5-4, the J gene TRBJ1-5; tentative D call: TRBD1 (5 bases). Trimming shortened V by 0 bases and J by 10 bases, and 11 bases separated the two germline ends. CDR1 and CDR2 from the germline V gene are SGHNT and YYREEE (reference sequence). This CDR3 comprises 13 residues. The CDR3 region is CASSLEGARPQHF. The DNA of the CDR3 is TGTGCCAGCAGCTTGGAAGGGGCGCGCCCCCAGCATTTT.

J is TRBJ2-7 and V is TRBV5-5, with TRBD1 matching 8 bases. Per germline, CDR1 SGHKS and CDR2 YYEKEE (reference sequence). The CDR3 spans 16 residues. J lost 2 bases, V lost 6 bases, and 13 bases had no gene match. CDR3 DNA sequence: TGTGCCAGCAAGCCAGGGGGCAAGCTTCTGACCTACGAGCAGTACTTC. Amino acids: CASKPGGKLLTYEQYF.

V and J are TRBV28 and TRBJ2-5; 7 nucleotides line up with TRBD1. V shed 6 bases, J shed 3 bases, and the junction held 7 bases outside the gene matches. This CDR3 contains 14 residues. Germline CDR1 reads MDHEN; CDR2 reads SYDVKM. CDR3 DNA: TGTGCCAGCAGCGAGGGGGCGTATGAAGAGACCCAGTACTTC. Translating gives CASSEGAYEETQYF.

In its sample, this clone was seen a few times. The V gene is TRBV18, the J gene TRBJ1-2; possible D gene TRBD1, 5 bases. The germline V gene has CDR1 KGHSH and CDR2 LQKENI. CDR3 size: 16 residues. Trimming took 0 bases from V and 4 from J, leaving 15 bases between them. CDR3 sequence: CASSPPGGPGGYGYTF. The CDR3 DNA follows: TGTGCCAGCTCACCACCGGGAGGTCCTGGGGGCTATGGCTACACCTTC.

The CDR3 coding sequence is TGTGCCAGCAGTGAAGCGGCCCCCGGGACTAGCGGGAGCACAGATACGCAGTATTTT. As protein: CASSEAAPGTSGSTDTQYF. The rearrangement links TRBV6-1 to TRBJ2-3, with 12 bases matching TRBD2. Trimming took 0 bases from V and 0 from J; bases not matched to a gene: 7. The CDR3 has 19 residues. Germline-derived CDR1 and CDR2 are MNHNS and SASEGT.

V and J are TRBV7-8 and TRBJ2-1; TRBD1 matches at 7 bases. The CDR3 extends over 15 amino acids. J lost 0 bases, V lost 5 bases, and 4 bases had no gene match. Germline V CDR1 and CDR2: SGHVS, FQNEAQ. The CDR3 DNA is TGTGCCAGCAGCCAGGGGGAGAGCTCCTACAATGAGCAGTTCTTC. The encoded protein is CASSQGESSYNEQFF. The complete variable domain, with remaining parts taken from reference TRBV7-8 and TRBJ2-1, reads GAGVSQSPRYKVAKRGQDVALRCDPISGHVSLFWYQQALGQGPEFLTYFQNEAQLDKSGLPSDRFFAERPEGSVSTLKIQRTQQEDSAVYLCASSQGESSYNEQFFGPGTRLTVL.

The count of this clone is one. This sequence joins TRBV5-1 and TRBJ2-3; the D gene is possibly TRBD1 (6 bases). Trimming took 3 bases from V and 4 from J, leaving 12 bases between them. This CDR3 has 14 amino acids. Germline V CDR1 and CDR2: SGHRS, YFSETQ. The CDR3 DNA reads as TGCGCCAGCAGCTCGGGACAAGACCCAGATACGCAGTATTTT. It encodes CASSSGQDPDTQYF.

This chain links TRBV6-5 with TRBJ2-5, with 8 bases fitting TRBD1. The trim removed 4 bases at V and 5 bases at J, leaving 6 bases unmatched. The CDR3 has 14 amino acids. Per the germline V gene, CDR1 is MNHEY and CDR2 is SVGAGI. The CDR3 DNA sequence: TGTGCCAGCAGTTCCAGGGGGCGTTGGGAGACCCAGTACTTC. Protein product: CASSSRGRWETQYF.

The chain employs TRBV18 and TRBJ2-1; D is unresolved. The CDR3 contains 15 residues. CDR1 is KGHSH, CDR2 LQKENI, per germline. Trimming removed 2 bases at V and 1 base at J, with 9 bases between. CDR3 sequence (DNA): TGTGCCAGCTCACCAGGAACTGGATCCTACAATGAGCAGTTCTTC. Translation: CASSPGTGSYNEQFF. Supplemented by reference TRBV18 and TRBJ2-1, the full variable domain reads NAGVMQNPRHLVRRRGQEARLRCSPMKGHSHVYWYRQLPEEGLKFMVYLQKENIIDESGMPKERFSAEFPKEGPSILRIQQVVRGDSAAYFCASSPGTGSYNEQFFGPGTRLTVL.

The chain recombines TRBV9 with TRBJ1-3; D is unclear. This CDR3 is 11 amino acids long. V was pared by 10 bases and J by 3 bases, with 8 bases between. The germline V gene encodes CDR1 SGDLS and CDR2 YYNGEE. The DNA of the CDR3 is TGTGCCGGGATCATTGGAAACACCATATATTTT. As protein: CAGIIGNTIYF.

This chain uses TRBV9 with TRBJ2-1; D remains unclear. Germline V gene data show CDR1 as SGDLS and CDR2 as YYNGEE. With 0 bases removed from V and 8 bases from J, the gap between germline ends came to 15 bases. The length of the CDR3 is 15 residues. The CDR3 DNA sequence: TGTGCCAGCAGCGTAGTAGGGATTGTCGGCGATGAGCAGTTCTTC. Its translation is CASSVVGIVGDEQFF.